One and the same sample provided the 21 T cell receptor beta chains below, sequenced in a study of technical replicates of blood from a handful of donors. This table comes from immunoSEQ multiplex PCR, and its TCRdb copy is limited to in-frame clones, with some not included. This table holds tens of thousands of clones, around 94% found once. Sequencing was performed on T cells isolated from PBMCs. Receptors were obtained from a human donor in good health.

CDR3 residues: CASTAAGTGELFF. In DNA, the CDR3 is TGCGCCAGCACGGCGGCTGGCACCGGGGAGCTGTTTTTT. This chain links TRBV10-2 with TRBJ2-2; D is unclear. The V and J ends lost 7 bases and 4 bases respectively, with 10 bases between them. The germline V gene has CDR1 WSHSY and CDR2 SAAADI. This CDR3 contains 13 residues.

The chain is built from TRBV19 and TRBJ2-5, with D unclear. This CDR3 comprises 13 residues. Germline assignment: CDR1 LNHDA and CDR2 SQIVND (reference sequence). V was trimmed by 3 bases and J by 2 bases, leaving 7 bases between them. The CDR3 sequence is CASSISDQETQYF. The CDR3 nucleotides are TGTGCCAGTAGTATCTCAGATCAAGAGACCCAGTACTTC.

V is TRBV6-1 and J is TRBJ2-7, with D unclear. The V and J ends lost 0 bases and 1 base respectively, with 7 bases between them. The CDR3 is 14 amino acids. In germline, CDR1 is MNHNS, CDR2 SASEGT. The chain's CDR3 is CASSEAYSSYEQYF. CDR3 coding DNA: TGTGCCAGCAGTGAAGCGTACAGTTCCTACGAGCAGTACTTC.

The CDR3 loop reads CASSEGASGANVLTF. In nucleotides, the CDR3 is TGCGCCAGCAGTGAGGGAGCATCTGGGGCCAACGTCCTGACTTTC. The chain links TRBV10-1 to TRBJ2-6, with D unresolved. This CDR3 region has 15 residues. V lost 2 bases and J lost 1, with 6 bases in between. Germline assignment: CDR1 WNHNN and CDR2 SYGVQD (reference sequence).

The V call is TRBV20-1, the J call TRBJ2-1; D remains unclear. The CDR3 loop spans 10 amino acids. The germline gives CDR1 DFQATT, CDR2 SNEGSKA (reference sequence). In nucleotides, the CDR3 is TGCCCTGAGAGGAACAATGAGCAGTTCTTC. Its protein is CPERNNEQFF.

For the CDR3, the DNA is TGCGCCAGCAGCCAAGATACGTCCGTCGGGGGATACGGCTACACCTTC. Translated: CASSQDTSVGGYGYTF. The V gene is TRBV4-1, the J gene TRBJ1-2; TRBD1 is a possible D gene (5 bases). Trimming removed 0 bases at V and 8 bases at J, with 19 bases between. CDR1 MGHRA and CDR2 YSYEKL come from the germline V gene. This CDR3 is built from 16 residues.

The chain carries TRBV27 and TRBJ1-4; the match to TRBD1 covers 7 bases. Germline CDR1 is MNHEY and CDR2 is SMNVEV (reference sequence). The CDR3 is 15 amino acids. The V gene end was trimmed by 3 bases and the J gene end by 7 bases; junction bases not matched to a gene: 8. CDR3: CASSLSAGGSEKLFF. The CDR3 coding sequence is TGTGCCAGCAGTTTGTCTGCAGGGGGATCTGAAAAACTGTTTTTT.

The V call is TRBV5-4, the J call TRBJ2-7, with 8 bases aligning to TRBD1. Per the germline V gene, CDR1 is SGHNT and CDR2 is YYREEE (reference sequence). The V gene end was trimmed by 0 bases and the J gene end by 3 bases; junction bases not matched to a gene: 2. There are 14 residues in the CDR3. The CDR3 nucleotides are TGTGCCAGCAGCTTGGGGACAGGGAACTACGAGCAGTACTTC. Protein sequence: CASSLGTGNYEQYF.

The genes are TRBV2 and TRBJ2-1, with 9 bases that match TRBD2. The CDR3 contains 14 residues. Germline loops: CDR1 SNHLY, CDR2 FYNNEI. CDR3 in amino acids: CAWIAGDTYNEQFF. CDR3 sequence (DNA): TGTGCTTGGATAGCGGGGGATACCTACAATGAGCAGTTCTTC.

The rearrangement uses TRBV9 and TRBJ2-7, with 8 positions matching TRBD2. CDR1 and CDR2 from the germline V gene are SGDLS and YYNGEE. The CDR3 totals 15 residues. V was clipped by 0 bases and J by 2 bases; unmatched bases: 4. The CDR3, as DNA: TGTGCCAGCAGCGTAGAGGTTAGCGGGACCTACGAGCAGTACTTC. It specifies CASSVEVSGTYEQYF.

CDR3 nucleotides: TGTGCCAGCAGCCATACCCAGGGTTACACTGAAGCTTTCTTT. Protein: CASSHTQGYTEAFF. The chain combines TRBV5-8 with TRBJ1-1, with a weak D call TRBD1 (5 bases). The V gene lost 4 bases and the J gene lost 3 bases, with 13 bases spanning the gap. Germline-derived CDR1 and CDR2 are SGHTS and YDEGEE. The CDR3 runs to 14 residues.

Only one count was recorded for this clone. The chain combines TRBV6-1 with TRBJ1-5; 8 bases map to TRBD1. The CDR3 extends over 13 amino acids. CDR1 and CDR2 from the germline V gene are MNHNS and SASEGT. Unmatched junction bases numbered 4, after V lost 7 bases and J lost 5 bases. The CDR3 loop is CASTYRGDQPQHF. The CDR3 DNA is TGTGCCAGCACATACAGGGGGGATCAGCCCCAGCATTTT.

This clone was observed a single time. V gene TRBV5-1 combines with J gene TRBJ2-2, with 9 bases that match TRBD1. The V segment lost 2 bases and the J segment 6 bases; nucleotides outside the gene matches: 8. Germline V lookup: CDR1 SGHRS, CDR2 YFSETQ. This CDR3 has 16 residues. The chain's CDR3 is CASSFTTGGASGELFF. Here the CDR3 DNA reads TGCGCCAGCAGCTTTACTACAGGGGGCGCGTCCGGGGAGCTGTTTTTT.

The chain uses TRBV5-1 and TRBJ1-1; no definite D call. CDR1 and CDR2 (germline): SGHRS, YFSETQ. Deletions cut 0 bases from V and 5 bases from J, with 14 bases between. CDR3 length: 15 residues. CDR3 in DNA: TGCGCCAGCAGCTTGGGGGCCCGGGGAGGGACTGAAGCTTTCTTT. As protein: CASSLGARGGTEAFF.

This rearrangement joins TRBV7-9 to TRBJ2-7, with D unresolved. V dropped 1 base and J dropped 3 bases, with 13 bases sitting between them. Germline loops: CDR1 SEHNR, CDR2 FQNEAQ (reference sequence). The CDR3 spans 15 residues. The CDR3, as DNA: TGTGCCAGCAGCTTAGGGGCAGCCCTGTACTACGAGCAGTACTTC. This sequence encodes CASSLGAALYYEQYF.

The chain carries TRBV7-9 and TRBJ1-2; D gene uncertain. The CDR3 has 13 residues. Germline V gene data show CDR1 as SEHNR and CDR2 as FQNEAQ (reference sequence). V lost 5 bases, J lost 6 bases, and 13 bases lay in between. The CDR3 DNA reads TGTGCCAGCAGCCTAGGTGAATCGGATGGCTACACCTTC. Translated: CASSLGESDGYTF.

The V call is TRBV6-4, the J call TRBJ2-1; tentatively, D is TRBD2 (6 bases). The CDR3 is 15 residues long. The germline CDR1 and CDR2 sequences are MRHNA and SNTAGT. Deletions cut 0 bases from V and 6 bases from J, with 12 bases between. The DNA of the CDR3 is TGTGCCAGCAGTGACTCTAGCGGTACCGGCAATGAGCAGTTCTTC. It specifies CASSDSSGTGNEQFF.

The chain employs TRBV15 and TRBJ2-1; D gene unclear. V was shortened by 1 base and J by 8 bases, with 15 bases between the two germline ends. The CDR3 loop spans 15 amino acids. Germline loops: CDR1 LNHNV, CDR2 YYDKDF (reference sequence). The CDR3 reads CATSRVRLRIYEQFF. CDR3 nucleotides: TGTGCCACCAGCAGAGTACGTCTCAGGATCTATGAGCAGTTCTTC.

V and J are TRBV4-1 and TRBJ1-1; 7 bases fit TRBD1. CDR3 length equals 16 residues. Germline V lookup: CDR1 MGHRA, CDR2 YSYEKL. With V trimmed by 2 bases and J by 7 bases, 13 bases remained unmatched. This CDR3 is CASSQYDRDRGIEAFF. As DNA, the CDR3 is TGCGCCAGCAGCCAATACGACCGGGACAGAGGGATTGAAGCTTTCTTT.

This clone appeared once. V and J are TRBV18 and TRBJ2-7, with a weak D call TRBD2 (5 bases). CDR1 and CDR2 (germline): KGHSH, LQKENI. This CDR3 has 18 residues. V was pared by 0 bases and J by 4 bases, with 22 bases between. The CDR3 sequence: CASSPPISLSEVLYEQYF. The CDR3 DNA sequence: TGTGCCAGCTCACCACCCATCAGCCTCTCGGAGGTCTTGTACGAGCAGTACTTC.

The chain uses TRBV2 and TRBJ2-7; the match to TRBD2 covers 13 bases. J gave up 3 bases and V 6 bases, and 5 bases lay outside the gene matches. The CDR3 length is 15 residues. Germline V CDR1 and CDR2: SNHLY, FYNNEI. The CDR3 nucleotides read TGTGCCAGCAGGCTGGGACTAGCGGGAATCTACGAGCAGTACTTC. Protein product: CASRLGLAGIYEQYF.